This record covers a single T cell receptor (beta chain). This clone was observed a few times. Its antigen remains unidentified. Per-base quality was not reported, and no clone a single base away is much larger than it. The entry originates in a study of cytomegalovirus exposure and HLA in healthy donors (TCRdb year 2017). Turning to the overall study: An earlier analysis of roughly 500 of the donors reported 276 Gb of sequence data and 90 million to 120 million unique TCR beta sequences obtained from about 180 million T cells. Every discovery cohort repertoire had been produced on one sequencing platform. Around 330 gigabases of sequencing data and roughly 81 million unique TCR sequences made up an early release that covered around 640 HLA-typed donors. HLA typing covered class I and class II loci at four-digit resolution. A later genetic analysis used genome-wide SNP genotypes for about 60% of the 666 donors, treating that subset as a discovery cohort. Among the roughly 400 genotyped donors, roughly 80% belonged to the genetic ancestry cluster associated with self-reported Caucasian donors. On average, approximately 250,000 unique TCR beta nucleotide sequences were sequenced per donor among fewer than 500 genotyped donors of the cohort, with 15% to 20% of those sequences being non-productive. Rather than using new phenotypic data, the later analysis identified candidate immune exposures from TCR beta sequences and from how often those sequences occurred across donors. The study aimed to test whether cataloging public T cell receptors could reveal signatures of past pathogen exposure. Four to six DR-DQ haplotypes were handled as single units for association and clustering, since linkage in the cohort was strong. Using immunosequencing, the study profiled T cell repertoires from about 620 subjects and related those repertoires to cytomegalovirus serostatus. High-throughput TCR immunosequencing, statistical association of individual TCRs with disease status, and machine learning were combined to predict cytomegalovirus infection status. To study patterns of TCR occurrence, a later analysis re-analyzed previously published TCR beta repertoires from more than 550 donors and added high-resolution HLA genotyping. In addition to the first cohort of roughly 700 subjects, a separate validation cohort of 130 or so different subjects was used. To decide whether each TCR beta V gene segment behaved as functional or pseudogenic, an earlier analysis of fewer than 750 of the donors relied on high-throughput TCR beta sequencing. The number of donors typed differed by locus, with roughly 629-640 for A, B, C, DRB1 and DQB1, roughly 550 for DQA1, 600 to 610 for DPA1, and around 460 for DPB1. Donor age, sex, ethnicity and CMV serostatus were compiled together with the repertoire data.

In total, about 650 healthy bone marrow donors made up the cohort. Cohort members were all nominally healthy when sampled, although unrecorded immune exposures were likely present. The donor tested CMV seropositive, placing the donor among the 310 or so seropositive members of the cohort. A peripheral blood sample was collected from each donor, and TCR beta sequencing was performed on peripheral blood mononuclear cells. The Qiagen DNeasy Blood Extraction Kit was used to extract genomic DNA from the blood cell samples. The library was generated by the immunoSEQ multiplex PCR assay. For the multiplex PCR, a mixture combining 60 forward primers for TCR Vbeta segments and 13 reverse primers for TCR Jbeta segments was used. Amplification of the CDR3 region of rearranged TCR beta genes was performed with a multiplex PCR assay on genomic DNA. The amplified TCR beta libraries were sequenced on the Illumina HiSeq System as 87-base-pair reads. The original pipeline was this. Across the 670 or so repertoires, a later analysis counted around 80 million unique TCR beta chains, roughly 11 million of which were shared by at least two donors. A nearest-neighbor algorithm error-corrected the raw reads and collapsed the reads into unique sequences, merging closely related sequences to remove PCR and sequencing errors. To assign V, D and J gene segments, CDR3 sequences were aligned to IMGT reference sequences. Each retained sequence needed at least a six-nucleotide match to both a V gene segment and a J gene segment. Rearrangements were called productive when the CDR3 lacked stop codons and stayed in frame with V and J; all others were non-productive. CDR3 was defined by IMGT convention, running from the second conserved V-encoded cysteine to the conserved J-encoded phenylalanine. Sequences without an unambiguous match to a single V gene segment were excluded from the earlier analysis of a few hundred of the donors. An earlier analysis of 587 of the donors classified V segments as functional when productive rearrangements were above 56.7% and as segregating when the standard deviation between donors was above 5%. A statistical classification framework was developed to diagnose cytomegalovirus status using the catalog of TCR beta chain sequences. In a later analysis, V and J genes were assigned by comparing TCR nucleotide sequences against IMGT/GENE-DB human TR gene sequences. A later analysis assigned CDR3 sequences and most-parsimonious VDJ recombination scenarios with the TCRdist pipeline. In a later analysis, each TCR beta chain was defined by its CDR3 amino acid sequence together with its V-gene family, and reads without a unique V-gene family were excluded. To address suspected cross-contamination and a sequencing artifact, a later analysis removed 450 to 700 highly shared, low-generation-probability nucleotide sequences. In a later analysis, a clonal expansion index for each public chain was calculated from normalized within-repertoire ranks of inferred template counts. In a later analysis, generation probabilities were computed with a VDJ recombination model fitted to out-of-frame rearrangements, and the resulting probabilities were checked against IGoR. A later analysis scored TCR-TCR, TCR-HLA and TCR-CMV co-occurrence with hypergeometric tests, applying a repertoire-size bias correction to TCR pairs. In a later analysis, false discovery rates were estimated by permuting HLA or CMV assignments 20 times. In a later analysis, co-occurring TCRs were grouped with DBSCAN, and TCRdist sequence similarity was added when clustering was performed within HLA-allele-positive subsets. Repertoires with fewer than 30,000 or more than 120,000 public chains were left out of co-occurrence clustering, as were about 5 repertoires with anomalous nucleotide sharing. TCRdb took this table from immuneACCESS and kept in-frame rearrangements with V and J called. Such tables lack part of the clones; where checked against another copy, unresolved V genes explain under half of the gap, and the rest is unexplained. That table gives V, J and clone size, and the DNA gave D and trimming. The sample table lists 120,000 or so clones, over 9.5% of them with a count of one. Jointly, the top ten make up 4.6% of the sample.

Overall study outcomes, separate from this receptor: Cytomegalovirus status was reported to be diagnosed by the classifier with high specificity and sensitivity in both the original and validation cohorts. According to a later analysis, TCR association rates differed among HLA loci, with DRB1 alleles showing the most associated TCRs and HLA-C alleles showing the fewest. In vitro tests confirmed that a few of the cytomegalovirus-associated TCR beta chains recognize cytomegalovirus antigens. For the cohort, immune exposure information was limited to CMV serostatus. While some public TCRs were present in many individuals, most TCR sequences turned up only very rarely across donors. According to a later analysis, most CMV-associated TCR beta chains appeared to be HLA-restricted, and the HLA associations seemed to be driven largely by CMV exposure. Fewer than 20 rarely observed V segments, including chromosome 9 orphons, were excluded from the earlier analysis of a few hundred of the donors because counts were too low. Because HLA typing was missing for some donors at each locus, association tests included only the typed subset. Linkage disequilibrium might explain the correlated functional status among segregating V segments, but an unknown experimental factor could not be ruled out. Some IMGT-functional V segments, including TRBV6-2 and TRBV6-3, could not be told apart with the 87-base-pair reads, so those segments were excluded. A total of 150 to 200 TCR beta chains were listed by the study as associated with cytomegalovirus. In a later genetic analysis, fewer N-insertions in productive TCRs were reported among donors in an Asian-associated ancestry cluster than the roughly 640-donor mean. The authors suggested that the approach could potentially be generalized to other disease states and immunological phenotypes. In a later analysis, HLA-associated TCR beta chains showed more clonal expansion and lower generation probabilities than non-associated chains that were equally common. A further reported finding was that TCR beta sequences accurately predicted the HLA-A and HLA-B alleles for most subjects in the first cohort. According to a later analysis, parvovirus B19, influenza, CMV and Epstein-Barr virus appeared linked to several top co-occurrence clusters. A later genetic analysis associated a missense DCLRE1C variant with V-gene and J-gene trimming of TCR beta chains, and an independent cohort replicated the association. Specific HLA alleles were associated with 15,000 to 20,000 TCR beta sequences at a false discovery rate of 0.05 in a later analysis. The sequencing pipeline was judged likely to have produced a cluster of highly shared sequence variants as a technical artifact. Only TCR beta chains were sequenced in this cohort, and the absence of alpha or paired-chain data limited detectable features. When HLA alleles, especially DR and DQ, strongly co-occurred, TCR associations were difficult to assign to individual alleles. Presence/absence analyses assumed roughly uniform sequencing depth across donors, an assumption that may not hold. Broadly in line with IMGT annotations, most TCR beta V segments showed up in productive rearrangements about 90% or about 30% of the time in an earlier analysis of several hundred of the donors.

CDR1 is given as DFQATT and CDR2 as SNEGSKA, both from the germline V gene (reference sequence). The junction shows trimming of 4 bases on V and 5 bases on J, plus 5 bases between the germline ends. CDR3 length: 10 amino acids, cysteine to phenylalanine. Here the CDR3 DNA is all that survives: 30 bases in frame from base 1. In this chain, TRBV20-1 is recombined with TRBJ2-5, with an unclear D gene assignment. The sample consisted of PBMCs. This sequence was found in a woman younger than 30 in good health and CMV-seropositive. The CDR3 has the sequence CSANEETQYF. Read as DNA, the sequence is TGCAGTGCTAACGAGGAGACCCAGTACTTC.